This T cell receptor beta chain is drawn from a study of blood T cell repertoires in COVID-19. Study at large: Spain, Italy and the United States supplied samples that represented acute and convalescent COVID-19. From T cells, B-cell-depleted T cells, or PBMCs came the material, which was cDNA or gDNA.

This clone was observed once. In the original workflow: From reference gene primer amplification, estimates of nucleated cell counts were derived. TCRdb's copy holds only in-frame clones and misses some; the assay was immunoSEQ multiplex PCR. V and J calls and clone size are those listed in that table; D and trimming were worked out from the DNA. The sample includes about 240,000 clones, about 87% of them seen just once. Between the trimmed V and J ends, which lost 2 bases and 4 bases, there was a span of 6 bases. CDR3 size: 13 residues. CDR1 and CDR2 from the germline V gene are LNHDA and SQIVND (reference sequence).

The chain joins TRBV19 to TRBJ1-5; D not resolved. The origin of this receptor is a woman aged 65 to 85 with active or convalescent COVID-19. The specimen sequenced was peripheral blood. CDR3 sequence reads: CASSIKRNQPQHF. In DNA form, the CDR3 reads TGTGCCAGTAGTATAAAGAGAAATCAGCCCCAGCATTTT.